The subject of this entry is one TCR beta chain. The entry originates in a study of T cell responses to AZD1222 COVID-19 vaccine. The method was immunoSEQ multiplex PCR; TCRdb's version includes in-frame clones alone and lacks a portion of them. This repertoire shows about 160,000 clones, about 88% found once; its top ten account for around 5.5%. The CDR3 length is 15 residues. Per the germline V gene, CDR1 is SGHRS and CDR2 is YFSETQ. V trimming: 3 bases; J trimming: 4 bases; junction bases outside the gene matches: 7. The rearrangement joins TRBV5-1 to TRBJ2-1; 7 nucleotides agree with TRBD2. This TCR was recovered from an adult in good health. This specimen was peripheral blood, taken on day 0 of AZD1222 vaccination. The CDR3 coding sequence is TGCGCCAGCAGCTGGGAGGGACCTGGATACAATGAGCAGTTCTTC. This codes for CASSWEGPGYNEQFF.